The rows below give T cell receptor beta chains drawn from one sample of a study of blood T cell repertoires in COVID-19. Sequencing was performed with immunoSEQ multiplex PCR; in TCRdb, only in-frame clones are kept and a portion is missing. In the table there are about 250,000 clones, under 85% of which are singletons. Sequenced: peripheral blood. The source of these receptors is a human donor with COVID-19, enrolled during active disease. The donor label of this sample is uncertain. Each CDR3 is given with its conserved first and last residue. Fields, in order: CDR3 protein, CDR3 DNA, D gene, V gene, J gene, clone size. A D gene is named only where the DNA matches it firmly. Size is stated for part of the rows, as once, few or many counts, or as a class when the clone is expanded.

CASSAFGGQYSNQPQHF	TGTGCCAGTAGTGCCTTCGGGGGACAGTATAGCAATCAGCCCCAGCATTTT	TRBD1	TRBV19	TRBJ1-5	.
CASSFTQRSGSSYEQYF	TGTGCCAGCAGTTTTACCCAGCGTAGCGGGAGCTCCTACGAGCAGTACTTC	TRBD2	TRBV27	TRBJ2-7	.
CASSRRETGYGYTF	TGTGCCAGCAGCCGCCGAGAAACGGGATATGGCTACACCTTC	.	TRBV3-1/TRBV3-2	TRBJ1-2	.
CASSISTNTEAFF	TGTGCCAGTAGTATCTCTACGAACACTGAAGCTTTCTTT	.	TRBV19	TRBJ1-1	.
CASSEAGSSYNEQFF	TGTGCCAGCAGCGAGGCGGGTAGCTCCTACAATGAGCAGTTCTTC	.	TRBV9	TRBJ2-1	.
CASSSSLKTEAFF	TGTGCCAGCAGTAGCTCGCTGAAGACTGAAGCTTTCTTT	.	TRBV28	TRBJ1-1	few
CASSSRGRRGGETQYF	TGTGCCAGCAGCTCTCGGGGCCGTCGGGGGGGAGAGACCCAGTACTTC	TRBD2	TRBV7-2	TRBJ2-5	.
CASSLGRLGEGNTQYF	TGTGCCAGCAGCTTAGGGCGCTTAGGGGAAGGGAATACGCAGTATTTT	.	TRBV7-6	TRBJ2-3	.
CASRRTGLNEKLFF	TGTGCCAGCAGGCGGACAGGACTAAATGAAAAACTGTTTTTT	TRBD1	TRBV28	TRBJ1-4	.
CASFPTRIHGDTIYF	TGTGCCAGCTTTCCGACCCGGATACACGGAGACACCATATATTTT	.	TRBV5-5	TRBJ1-3	.
CASSPSHGRMNTEAFF	TGTGCCAGTAGTCCGTCCCACGGTAGAATGAACACTGAAGCTTTCTTT	.	TRBV19	TRBJ1-1	.
CASSSPAGAAGDQPQHF	TGTGCCAGCAGCTCCCCAGCGGGGGCAGCGGGCGATCAGCCCCAGCATTTT	.	TRBV7-9	TRBJ1-5	.
CATSDGGGVESDTQYF	TGTGCCACCAGTGATGGGGGCGGAGTGGAATCAGATACGCAGTATTTT	.	TRBV24-1	TRBJ2-3	.
CASSPGQENTEAFF	TGTGCCAGCAGTCCAGGACAGGAGAACACTGAAGCTTTCTTT	TRBD1	TRBV6-6	TRBJ1-1	.
CASSSSGRGDTQYF	TGTGCCAGCAGCTCTAGCGGGAGGGGGGATACGCAGTATTTT	TRBD2	TRBV7-9	TRBJ2-3	.
CASSTGGGGYEQYF	TGTGCCAGCAGTACAGGGGGCGGTGGCTACGAGCAGTACTTC	TRBD1	TRBV6-5	TRBJ2-7	.
CASSIGGFGAPTGELFF	TGTGCCAGTAGTATTGGAGGATTTGGTGCCCCTACCGGGGAGCTGTTTTTT	.	TRBV19	TRBJ2-2	.
CASSLVGVIDTQYF	TGTGCCAGCAGCTTAGTAGGGGTCATAGATACGCAGTATTTT	.	TRBV11-2	TRBJ2-3	.
CSVEDKDTDSGYGYTF	TGCAGCGTTGAAGACAAGGACACCGATTCGGGCTATGGCTACACCTTC	.	TRBV29-1	TRBJ1-2	.
CASSPPGGVGNNEQFF	TGTGCCAGCAGCCCCCCCGGGGGAGTAGGTAACAATGAGCAGTTCTTC	.	TRBV28	TRBJ2-1	.
CASSLSSSGLGEQFF	TGTGCCAGCAGCTTAAGCTCTAGCGGTCTAGGGGAGCAGTTCTTC	TRBD2	TRBV7-3	TRBJ2-1	.
CASSPPLGQGEKLFF	TGTGCCAGTAGTCCCCCCTTGGGGCAGGGCGAAAAACTGTTTTTT	.	TRBV19	TRBJ1-4	.
CASSPNTLAGGHEQYF	TGTGCCAGCTCACCAAATACACTAGCGGGAGGCCACGAGCAGTACTTC	TRBD2	TRBV18	TRBJ2-7	.
CASSLDGTGDTEAFF	TGTGCCAGCAGCTTAGACGGGACAGGGGACACTGAAGCTTTCTTT	TRBD1	TRBV11-2	TRBJ1-1	.
CASDILAGGWKTQYF	TGTGCCTCCGACATTCTAGCGGGAGGCTGGAAGACCCAGTACTTC	TRBD2	TRBV30	TRBJ2-5	.
CASSRGRKWEKLFF	TGTGCCAGCAGTCGTGGCCGCAAATGGGAAAAACTGTTTTTT	.	TRBV3-1/TRBV3-2	TRBJ1-4	.
CASSASSAQETQYF	TGTGCCAGCAGCGCCTCTAGCGCTCAGGAGACCCAGTACTTC	.	TRBV9	TRBJ2-5	.
CASSTSPGPSYEQYF	TGTGCCAGCAGCACGAGCCCGGGTCCCTCCTACGAGCAGTACTTC	.	TRBV7-3	TRBJ2-7	.
CASSLSGGYNEQFF	TGTGCCAGCAGCTTGAGCGGGGGATACAATGAGCAGTTCTTC	TRBD2	TRBV11-2	TRBJ2-1	.
CASSPLSGGAKGYTF	TGTGCCAGCAGTCCACTCAGTGGGGGGGCGAAAGGCTACACCTTC	.	TRBV6-5	TRBJ1-2	.
CASSRDREETQYF	TGTGCCAGCTCACGGGACAGGGAAGAGACCCAGTACTTC	TRBD1	TRBV18	TRBJ2-5	.
CSASPGGRATNEKLFF	TGCAGTGCTAGTCCAGGGGGGAGAGCAACTAATGAAAAACTGTTTTTT	TRBD1	TRBV20-1	TRBJ1-4	.
CASRSPGVSILAFF	TGTGCCAGCAGAAGTCCAGGGGTGAGCATTTTAGCTTTCTTT	.	TRBV28	TRBJ1-1	.
CASSQEDRRRYNEQFF	TGTGCCAGCAGCCAAGAAGACCGACGGAGGTACAATGAGCAGTTCTTC	.	TRBV3-1/TRBV3-2	TRBJ2-1	.
CASSYSGGAGFLGYTF	TGTGCCAGCAGTTACTCAGGGGGGGCGGGCTTTTTGGGCTACACCTTC	.	TRBV6-5	TRBJ1-2	once
CASSPTGATDTQYF	TGTGCCAGCAGCCCGACAGGGGCCACAGATACGCAGTATTTT	TRBD1	TRBV7-3	TRBJ2-3	.
CASTSLGQLGSYEQYF	TGTGCCAGCACCTCCCTCGGACAGCTAGGATCCTACGAGCAGTACTTC	.	TRBV28	TRBJ2-7	.
CASSFNVGLAGGEQYF	TGTGCCAGCAGCTTTAATGTGGGACTAGCGGGAGGCGAGCAGTACTTC	TRBD2	TRBV7-2	TRBJ2-7	.
CASSLLASGSTDTQYF	TGTGCCAGCAGCTTACTAGCTAGCGGGAGCACAGATACGCAGTATTTT	TRBD2	TRBV11-2	TRBJ2-3	.
CASSKSEYGYTF	TGTGCCAGCAGCAAATCGGAGTATGGCTACACCTTC	.	TRBV21-1	TRBJ1-2	.